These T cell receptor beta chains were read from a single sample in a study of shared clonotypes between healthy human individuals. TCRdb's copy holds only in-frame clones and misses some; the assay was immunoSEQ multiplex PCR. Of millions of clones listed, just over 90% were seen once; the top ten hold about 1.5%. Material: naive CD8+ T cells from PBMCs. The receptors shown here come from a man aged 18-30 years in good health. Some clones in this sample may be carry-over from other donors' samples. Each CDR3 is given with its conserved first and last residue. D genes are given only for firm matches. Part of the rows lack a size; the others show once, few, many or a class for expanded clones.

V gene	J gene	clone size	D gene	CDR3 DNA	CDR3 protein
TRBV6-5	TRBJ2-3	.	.	TGTGCCAGCAGGTACAGGGAATCAGATACGCAGTATTTT	CASRYRESDTQYF
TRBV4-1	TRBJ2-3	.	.	TGCGCCAGCAGAAGTCTGCCCCCCGGCGCCTTCGGCCCAGATACGCAGTATTTT	CASRSLPPGAFGPDTQYF
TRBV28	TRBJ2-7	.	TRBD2	TGTGCCAGCACGGCCGCAGCGGGAGGGCCTGGGGAGCAGTACTTC	CASTAAAGGPGEQYF
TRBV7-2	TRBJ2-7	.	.	TGTGCCAGCAGCTTAGCGAGGGCGGGCTCAGGGTACGAGCAGTACTTC	CASSLARAGSGYEQYF
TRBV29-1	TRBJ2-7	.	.	TGCAGCGTTCTGGGATCCTACGAGCAGTACTTC	CSVLGSYEQYF
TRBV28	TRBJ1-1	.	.	TGTGCCAGCACCGTTGGCCCCCTGGCCGGGGACACTGAAGCTTTCTTT	CASTVGPLAGDTEAFF
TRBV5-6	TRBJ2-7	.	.	TGTGCCAGCAGCTTGGCCGGGACCTACGAGCAGTACTTC	CASSLAGTYEQYF
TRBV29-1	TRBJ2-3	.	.	TGCAGCGTTGAAATTGGTTACACAGATACGCAGTATTTT	CSVEIGYTDTQYF
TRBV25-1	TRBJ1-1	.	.	TGTGCCAGCAGTGAATCTGCGGGGCCCCCGTTGACTGAAGCTTTCTTT	CASSESAGPPLTEAFF
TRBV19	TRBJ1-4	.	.	TGTGCCAGTAGTCCTACAGGTGCGGCTAATGAAAAACTGTTTTTT	CASSPTGAANEKLFF
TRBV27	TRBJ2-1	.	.	TGTGCCAGCAGTTACGAGGGCTCCTACAATGAGCAGTTCTTC	CASSYEGSYNEQFF
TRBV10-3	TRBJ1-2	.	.	TGTGCCATCAGTGCTTGGGGAGAGGCGGAAGCGGACTATGGCTACACCTTC	CAISAWGEAEADYGYTF
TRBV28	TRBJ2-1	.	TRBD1	TGTGCCAGCGGAACCCGGGACAGGGGACTTAATGAGCAGTTCTTC	CASGTRDRGLNEQFF
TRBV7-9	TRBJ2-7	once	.	TGTGCCAGCGGTGGGGGAACCTACGAGCAGTACTTC	CASGGGTYEQYF